This T cell receptor beta chain was recorded in a study of response to subunit inactivated influenza vaccine. Whole-study findings and limits: Seasonal influenza vaccination, on each occasion, was suggested by the authors to recruit few new T cells.

Comments on this clonotype: Its antigen is not identified.

TCRdb redid the calling of the RT-PCR reads with MiXCR, one entry per CDR3 protein. The table has under 800,000 distinct CDR3 sequences, around 14% seen once. The CDR3 covers 15 residues. Germline V gene lookup returns CDR1 ENHRY and CDR2 SYGVKD. With 6 bases clipped from V and 4 bases from J, the junction kept 5 bases outside the gene matches. The sequenced sample was PBMCs from blood, obtained 14 to 15 days before vaccination. The origin of this receptor is a man aged 45 to 65 who received an inactivated influenza vaccine. The chain joins TRBV10-3 to TRBJ2-1, with 11 bases lining up with TRBD1. Here the CDR3 DNA reads TGTGCCATCAGCCTGGACAGGGGGCTTTACAATGAGCAGTTCTTC. It codes for CAISLDRGLYNEQFF.